This TCR beta chain was recovered during a study of response to subunit inactivated influenza vaccine. TCRdb reanalysed the RT-PCR reads using MiXCR and keeps one entry per CDR3 protein. The table lists about 700,000 distinct CDR3 sequences, 11% to 15% of them singletons. CDR3 length: 16 amino acids. Germline V lookup: CDR1 SGHTA, CDR2 FQGNSA. V shed 2 bases and J shed 5 bases, with 13 bases lying between them. This TCR came from a man aged 50-60 years who received an inactivated influenza vaccine. This material consisted of PBMCs from blood, taken around 15 days before vaccination. V is TRBV7-2 and J is TRBJ1-6, with D perhaps TRBD1 (5 bases). CDR3 residues: CASSLSRTRNNSPLHF. The CDR3 DNA reads as TGTGCCAGCAGCTTATCAAGGACACGGAATAATTCACCCCTCCACTTT.